The 14 T cell receptor beta chains reported below all come from one sample, sequenced in a study of human T cells and chemical hapten exposure. One entry per CDR3 protein, called by TCRdb with MiXCR from the RACE reads. Among under 450,000 distinct CDR3 sequences listed, nearly 5% were seen once. The time point denotes: patch test 1, 2 weeks after DPC sensitization. The treatment was: therapeutic diphenylcyclopropenone sensitization with weekly scalp DPC. The input for sequencing was whole blood, taken in connection with sensitization to the hapten diphenylcyclopropenone (DPC). Source of these receptors: a woman in her fifties or sixties with alopecia areata. Some clones in this sample may be carry-over from other donors' samples.

The sample holds a few counts of this clonotype. This chain links TRBV27 with TRBJ1-1; perhaps TRBD1 as D (5 bases). CDR3 length: 15 amino acids. Trimming stripped 3 bases from V and 2 bases from J, with 13 bases between. CDR1 is MNHEY, CDR2 SMNVEV, per germline (reference sequence). The CDR3 loop reads CASSFQGDHNTEAFF. The CDR3 region has the DNA TGTGCCAGCAGTTTCCAAGGGGACCACAACACTGAAGCTTTCTTT.

This clonotype was seen at least ten times. The chain carries TRBV7-6 and TRBJ1-2; 12 bases align to TRBD1. V lost 2 bases to trimming and J lost 0 bases; unmatched junction nucleotides: 7. CDR3 length: 18 residues. CDR1 is SGHVS and CDR2 is FNYEAQ in the germline V gene. The CDR3: CASSLSPGQGAANYGYTF. In DNA, the CDR3 is TGTGCCAGCAGCTTAAGTCCGGGACAGGGGGCGGCTAACTATGGCTACACCTTC.

The chain has TRBV13 and TRBJ2-4, with D perhaps TRBD2 (6 bases). Germline V gene sequence: CDR1 PRHDT, CDR2 FYEKMQ (reference sequence). V shed 1 base and J shed 0 bases, with 10 bases lying between them. The CDR3 consists of 16 residues. The CDR3 DNA reads as TGTGCCAGCAGCTTAGTGCGGGGATCAGCCAAAAACATTCAGTACTTC. Its translation is CASSLVRGSAKNIQYF.

In DNA, the CDR3 is TGTGCCAGCAGTTACCTAGGACAGGGATTAGGCACAGATACGCAGTATTTT. Its protein product is CASSYLGQGLGTDTQYF. The rearrangement uses TRBV6-5 and TRBJ2-3; 8 positions match TRBD1. With 2 bases clipped from V and 1 base from J, the junction kept 8 bases outside the gene matches. This CDR3 is built from 17 residues. Germline-derived CDR1 and CDR2 are MNHEY and SVGAGI.

This clonotype has just a few counts. The J gene is TRBJ2-1, the V gene TRBV2, with a possible D match to TRBD1 (6 bases). V lost 0 bases and J 8 bases, leaving 17 bases between the germline ends. The CDR3 is 16 residues long. CDR1 is SNHLY, CDR2 FYNNEI, per germline. This CDR3 is CASSEANGRTVDEQFF. For the CDR3, the DNA is TGTGCCAGCAGTGAAGCGAATGGACGGACAGTAGATGAGCAGTTCTTC.

This clonotype was seen repeatedly, ten times or more. This chain uses TRBV15 with TRBJ2-1, with TRBD1 matching 7 bases. V trimming: 4 bases; J trimming: 12 bases; junction bases outside the gene matches: 12. Per the germline V gene, CDR1 is LNHNV and CDR2 is YYDKDF (reference sequence). The CDR3 runs to 14 residues. For the CDR3, the DNA is TGTGCCACCAGCACGAGGGACAGAGGGGATATGCAGTTCTTC. Translating it yields CATSTRDRGDMQFF.

This clonotype was counted at least ten times. V usage is TRBV7-2 and J usage is TRBJ1-2; D gene ambiguous. CDR1 and CDR2 (germline): SGHTA, FQGNSA. The CDR3 totals 15 residues. Trimming took 5 bases from V and 2 from J, leaving 15 bases between them. DNA of the CDR3: TGTGCCAGCAGCCCCCAGACACTATCAAACTATGGCTACACCTTC. Translation gives CASSPQTLSNYGYTF. Based on the CDR3 plus reference TRBV7-2 and TRBJ1-2, the full variable domain is GAGVSQSPSNKVTEKGKDVELRCDPISGHTALYWYRQSLGQGLEFLIYFQGNSAPDKSGLPSDRFSAERTGGSVSTLTIQRTQQEDSAVYLCASSPQTLSNYGYTFGSGTRLTVV.

This clonotype was seen a handful of times. A read error is possible here, since a much larger clone lies one base away. The V and J genes are TRBV27 and TRBJ1-5; 8 bases are shared with TRBD1. The CDR3 spans 16 residues. In germline, CDR1 is MNHEY, CDR2 SMNVEV (reference sequence). The CDR3 coding sequence is TGTACCAGCAGTTCTAAGACAGGGGTGGAGAATCAGCCCCAGCATTTT. It is translated as CTSSSKTGVENQPQHF.

This clonotype has at least ten counts. The CDR3 nucleotides read TGTGCCAGCAGTCTGTCAGAAAGCAATCAGCCCCAGCATTTT. Translation: CASSLSESNQPQHF. This chain links TRBV28 with TRBJ1-5; D uncertain. V lost 5 bases to trimming and J lost 1 base, with 9 bases between them. The length of the CDR3 is 14 residues. Germline CDR1 is MDHEN and CDR2 is SYDVKM.

In this sample, this clonotype turned up many times. The V gene is TRBV10-1, the J gene TRBJ2-3, with D possibly matching TRBD2 (5 bases). Germline V gene sequence: CDR1 WNHNN, CDR2 SYGVQD (reference sequence). Trimming removed 3 bases at V and 0 bases at J, with 10 bases between. This CDR3 has 15 amino acids. DNA of the CDR3: TGCGCCAGCAGTGACGCGGGCCATAGCACAGATACGCAGTATTTT. Its protein product is CASSDAGHSTDTQYF.

This clonotype was counted only a few times. V is TRBV20-1 and J is TRBJ2-3, with TRBD2 identical over 9 bases. Germline V CDR1 and CDR2: DFQATT, SNEGSKA (reference sequence). Trimming took 5 bases from V and 6 from J; bases not matched to a gene: 12. The CDR3 runs to 15 residues. The chain's CDR3 is CSASRLADSRDTQYF. The CDR3 region has the DNA TGCAGTGCTTCTCGACTAGCGGACTCGCGGGATACGCAGTATTTT.

This clonotype was found many times. The rearrangement links TRBV11-2 to TRBJ2-3; weak D call: TRBD1 (5 bases). Germline loops: CDR1 SGHAT, CDR2 FQNNGV. The CDR3 sequence is 14 residues long. V shed 5 bases and J shed 4 bases, with 13 bases lying between them. This chain's CDR3 is CASSATGLSDTQYF. In nucleotides, the CDR3 is TGTGCCAGCAGCGCTACAGGATTGTCAGATACGCAGTATTTT.

This clonotype has a single count. This chain links TRBV16 with TRBJ2-2; possibly TRBD1 for D (6 bases). V was clipped by 3 bases and J by 4 bases, with 12 bases between them. From germline, CDR1 is KGHSY and CDR2 FQNENV. CDR3 length: 15 residues. CDR3 sequence reads: CASSHMTGSTGELFF. The CDR3 nucleotides are TGTGCCAGCAGCCATATGACAGGTAGCACCGGGGAGCTGTTTTTT.

This clonotype was seen many times. The chain combines TRBV2 with TRBJ1-1; D gene ambiguous. V was cut by 3 bases and J by 4 bases, with 9 bases left in between. The CDR3 is 13 residues long. The V gene's germline CDR1 is SNHLY and CDR2 FYNNEI. CDR3 bases: TGTGCCAGCAGTGAGAACGGAGGCACTGAAGCTTTCTTT. Its translation: CASSENGGTEAFF.